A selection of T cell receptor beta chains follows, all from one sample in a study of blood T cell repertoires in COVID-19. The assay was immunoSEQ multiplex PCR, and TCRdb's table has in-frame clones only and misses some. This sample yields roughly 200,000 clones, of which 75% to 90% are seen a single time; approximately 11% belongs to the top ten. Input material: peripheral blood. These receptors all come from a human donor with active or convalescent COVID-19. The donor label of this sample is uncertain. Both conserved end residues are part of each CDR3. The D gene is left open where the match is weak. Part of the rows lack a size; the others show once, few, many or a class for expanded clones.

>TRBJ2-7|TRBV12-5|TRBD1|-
CASGLGTGKSDEQYF
TGTGCTAGTGGTTTGGGGACAGGGAAATCGGACGAGCAGTACTTC
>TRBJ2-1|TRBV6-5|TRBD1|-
CASSYSARGQYNEQFF
TGTGCCAGCAGTTACTCAGCCAGGGGGCAGTACAATGAGCAGTTCTTC
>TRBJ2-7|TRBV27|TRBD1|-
CASSGQGYEQYF
TGTGCCAGCAGTGGACAGGGTTACGAGCAGTACTTC
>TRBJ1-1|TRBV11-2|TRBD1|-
CASSRQGLNTEAFF
TGTGCCAGCAGCAGACAGGGATTGAACACTGAAGCTTTCTTT
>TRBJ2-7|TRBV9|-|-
CASSVGGGLSSYEQYF
TGTGCCAGCAGCGTAGGGGGGGGCCTTAGCTCCTACGAGCAGTACTTC
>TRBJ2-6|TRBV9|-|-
CASSVIGGAAGANVLTF
TGTGCCAGCAGCGTCATTGGGGGCGCGGCTGGGGCCAACGTCCTGACTTTC
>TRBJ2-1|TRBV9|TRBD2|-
CASSVRAGGLDEQFF
TGTGCCAGCAGCGTAAGGGCGGGGGGGCTTGATGAGCAGTTCTTC
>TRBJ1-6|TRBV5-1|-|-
CASSLGGGSSNSPLHF
TGCGCCAGCAGCTTGGGAGGAGGTAGTAGTAATTCACCCCTCCACTTT
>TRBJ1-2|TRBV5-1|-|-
CASSSDSLYGYTF
TGCGCCAGCAGCTCCGACAGCCTATATGGCTACACCTTC
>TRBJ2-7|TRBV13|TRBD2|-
CASSTGLAGGSEQYF
TGTGCCAGCAGCACTGGACTAGCGGGAGGGTCCGAGCAGTACTTC
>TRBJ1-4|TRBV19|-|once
CASNREGRRATNEKLFF
TGTGCCAGTAACAGGGAGGGACGGCGAGCAACTAATGAAAAACTGTTTTTT
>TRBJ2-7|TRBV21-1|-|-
CASSPGVAGGFAYEQYF
TGTGCCAGCAGTCCCGGGGTAGCGGGAGGGTTCGCCTACGAGCAGTACTTC
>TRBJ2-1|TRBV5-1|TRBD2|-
CASSFPNPGLAEKQFF
TGCGCCAGCAGCTTCCCAAACCCGGGACTAGCGGAGAAGCAGTTCTTC
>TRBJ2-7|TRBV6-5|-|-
CASSLGGSYEQYF
TGTGCCAGCAGTCTAGGTGGGAGCTACGAGCAGTACTTC
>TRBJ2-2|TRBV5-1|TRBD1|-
CASSEGTGASRELFF
TGCGCCAGCAGCGAGGGGACAGGGGCCAGTAGGGAGCTGTTTTTT
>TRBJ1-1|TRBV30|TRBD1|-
CAWSRGQATEAFF
TGTGCCTGGAGTCGGGGACAGGCTACTGAAGCTTTCTTT
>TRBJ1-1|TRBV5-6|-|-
CASSLRGTEAFF
TGTGCCAGCAGCTTGAGGGGCACTGAAGCTTTCTTT